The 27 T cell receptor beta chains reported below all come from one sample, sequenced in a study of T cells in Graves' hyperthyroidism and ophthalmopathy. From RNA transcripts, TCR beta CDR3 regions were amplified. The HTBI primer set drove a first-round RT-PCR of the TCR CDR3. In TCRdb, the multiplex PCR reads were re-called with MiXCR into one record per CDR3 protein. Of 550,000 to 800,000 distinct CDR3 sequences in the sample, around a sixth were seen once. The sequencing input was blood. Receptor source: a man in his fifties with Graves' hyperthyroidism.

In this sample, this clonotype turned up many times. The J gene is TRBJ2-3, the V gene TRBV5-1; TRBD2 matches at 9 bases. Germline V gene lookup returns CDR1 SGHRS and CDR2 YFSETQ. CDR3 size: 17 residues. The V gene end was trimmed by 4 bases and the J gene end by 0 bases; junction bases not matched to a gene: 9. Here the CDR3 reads CASSLAGGVDSTDTQYF. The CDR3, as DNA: TGCGCCAGCAGCCTTGCGGGGGGGGTCGATAGCACAGATACGCAGTATTTT. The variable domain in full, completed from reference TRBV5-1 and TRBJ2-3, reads KAGVTQTPRYLIKTRGQQVTLSCSPISGHRSVSWYQQTPGQGLQFLFEYFSETQRNKGNFPGRFSGRQFSNSRSEMNVSTLELGDSALYLCASSLAGGVDSTDTQYFGPGTRLTVL.

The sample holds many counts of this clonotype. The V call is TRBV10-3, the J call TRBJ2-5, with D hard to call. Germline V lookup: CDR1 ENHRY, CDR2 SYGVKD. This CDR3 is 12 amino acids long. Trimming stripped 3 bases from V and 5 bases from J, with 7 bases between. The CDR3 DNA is TGTGCCATCAGTGACCTAGGCGAGACCCAGTACTTC. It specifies CAISDLGETQYF.

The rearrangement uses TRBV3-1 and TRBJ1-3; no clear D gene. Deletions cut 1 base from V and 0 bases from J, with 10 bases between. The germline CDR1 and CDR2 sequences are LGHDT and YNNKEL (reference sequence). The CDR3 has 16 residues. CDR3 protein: CASSQVFAVSGNTIYF. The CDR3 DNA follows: TGTGCCAGCAGCCAAGTATTCGCAGTCTCTGGAAACACCATATATTTT. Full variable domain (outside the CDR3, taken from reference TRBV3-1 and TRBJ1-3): DTAVSQTPKYLVTQMGNDKSIKCEQNLGHDTMYWYKQDSKKFLKIMFSYNNKELIINETVPNRFSPKSPDKAHLNLHINSLELGDSAVYFCASSQVFAVSGNTIYFGEGSWLTVV.

CDR3 coding DNA: TGTGCCAGCAGCTTAGAAAGCGGAACTAGCGGCTACAATGAGCAGTTCTTC. Translating gives CASSLESGTSGYNEQFF. V gene TRBV11-3 combines with J gene TRBJ2-1; 8 bases agree with TRBD2. V lost 0 bases, J lost 3 bases, and 7 bases stayed unmatched. This CDR3 has 17 residues. The germline V gene has CDR1 SGHNT and CDR2 YENEEA.

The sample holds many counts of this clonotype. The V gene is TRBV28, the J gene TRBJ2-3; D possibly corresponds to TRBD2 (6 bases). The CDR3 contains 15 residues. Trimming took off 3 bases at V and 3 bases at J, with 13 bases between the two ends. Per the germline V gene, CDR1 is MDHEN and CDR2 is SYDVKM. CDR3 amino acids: CASSFSGAGTDTQYF. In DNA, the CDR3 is TGTGCCAGCAGTTTTAGCGGAGCAGGGACAGATACGCAGTATTTT.

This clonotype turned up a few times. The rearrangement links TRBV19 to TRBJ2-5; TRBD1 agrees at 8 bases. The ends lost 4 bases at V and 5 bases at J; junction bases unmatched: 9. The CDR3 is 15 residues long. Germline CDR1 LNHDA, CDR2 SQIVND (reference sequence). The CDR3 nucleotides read TGTGCCAGTAGTACCACAGGGGGACCTCGGGAGACCCAGTACTTC. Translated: CASSTTGGPRETQYF.

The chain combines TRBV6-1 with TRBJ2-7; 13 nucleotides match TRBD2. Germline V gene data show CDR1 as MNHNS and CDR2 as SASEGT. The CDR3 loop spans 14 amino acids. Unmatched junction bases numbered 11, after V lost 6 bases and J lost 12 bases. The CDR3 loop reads CASRPGLAGELPYF. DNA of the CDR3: TGTGCCAGCAGACCAGGACTAGCGGGAGAGTTGCCGTACTTC.

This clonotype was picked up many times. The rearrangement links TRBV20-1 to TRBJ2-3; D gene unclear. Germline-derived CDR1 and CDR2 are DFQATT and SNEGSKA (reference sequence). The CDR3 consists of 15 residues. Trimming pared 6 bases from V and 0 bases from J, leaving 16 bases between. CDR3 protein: CSAHTDVASTDTQYF. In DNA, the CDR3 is TGCAGTGCCCATACCGACGTCGCGAGCACAGATACGCAGTATTTT.

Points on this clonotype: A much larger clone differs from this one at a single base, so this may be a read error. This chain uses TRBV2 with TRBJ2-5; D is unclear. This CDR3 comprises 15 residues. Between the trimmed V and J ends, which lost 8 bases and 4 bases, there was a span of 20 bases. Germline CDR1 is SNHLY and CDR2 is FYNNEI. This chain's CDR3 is CASGGRASPRETQYF. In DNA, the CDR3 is TGTGCCAGCGGTGGAAGGGCCAGCCCCAGAGAGACCCAGTACTTC.

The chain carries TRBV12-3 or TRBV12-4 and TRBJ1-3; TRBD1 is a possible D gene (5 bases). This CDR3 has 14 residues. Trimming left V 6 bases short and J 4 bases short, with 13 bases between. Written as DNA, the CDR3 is TGTGCCAGCAGCCGGGACTCGGGGGGAAACACCATATATTTT. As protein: CASSRDSGGNTIYF.

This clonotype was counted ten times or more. CDR3 sequence: CASSYSRGDYEQYF. CDR3 in DNA: TGTGCCAGCAGTTACTCGAGAGGAGACTACGAGCAGTACTTC. The chain links TRBV6-5 to TRBJ2-7; D ambiguous. The CDR3 is made up of 14 amino acids. Trimming took 0 bases from V and 3 from J, leaving 9 bases between them. CDR1 MNHEY and CDR2 SVGAGI come from the germline V gene.

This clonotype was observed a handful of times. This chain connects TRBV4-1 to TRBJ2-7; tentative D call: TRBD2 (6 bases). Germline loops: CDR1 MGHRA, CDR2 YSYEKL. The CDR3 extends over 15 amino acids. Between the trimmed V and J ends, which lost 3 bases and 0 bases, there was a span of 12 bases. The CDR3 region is CASSHSAGSSYEQYF. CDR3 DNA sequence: TGCGCCAGCAGCCACTCAGCCGGGAGCTCCTACGAGCAGTACTTC.

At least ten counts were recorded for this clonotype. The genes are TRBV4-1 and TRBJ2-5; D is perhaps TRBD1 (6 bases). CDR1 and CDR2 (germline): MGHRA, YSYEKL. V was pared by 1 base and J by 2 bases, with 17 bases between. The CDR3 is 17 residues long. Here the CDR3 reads CASSQVSRQAIQETQYF. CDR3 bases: TGCGCCAGCAGCCAAGTCTCAAGACAGGCTATACAAGAGACCCAGTACTTC.

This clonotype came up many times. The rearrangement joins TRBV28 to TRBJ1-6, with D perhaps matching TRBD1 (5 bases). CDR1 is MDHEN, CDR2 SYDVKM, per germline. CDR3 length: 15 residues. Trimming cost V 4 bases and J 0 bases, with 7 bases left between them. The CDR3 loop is CASSWGPSYNSPLHF. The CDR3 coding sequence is TGTGCCAGCAGTTGGGGCCCCTCCTATAATTCACCCCTCCACTTT.

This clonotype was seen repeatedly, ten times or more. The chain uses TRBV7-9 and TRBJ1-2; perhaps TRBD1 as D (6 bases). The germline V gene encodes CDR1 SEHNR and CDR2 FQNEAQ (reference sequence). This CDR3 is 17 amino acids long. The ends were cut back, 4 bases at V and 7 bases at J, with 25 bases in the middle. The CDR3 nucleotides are TGTGCCAGCAGCTCCTTATTAACAGGGTCGTTAGTAGGTGGCTACACCTTC. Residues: CASSSLLTGSLVGGYTF.

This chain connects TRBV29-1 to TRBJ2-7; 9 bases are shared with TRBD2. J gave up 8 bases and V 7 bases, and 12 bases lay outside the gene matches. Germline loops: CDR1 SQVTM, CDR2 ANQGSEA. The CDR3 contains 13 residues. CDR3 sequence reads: CSAIAGDHVQQYF. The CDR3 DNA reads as TGCAGCGCTATAGCGGGAGATCATGTCCAGCAGTACTTC.

Written as DNA, the CDR3 is TGTGCCAGCAGTCAAGCGGGATGGCCGTTCTTC. As protein: CASSQAGWPFF. This rearrangement joins TRBV12-3 or TRBV12-4 to TRBJ2-1; 7 positions match TRBD2. The CDR3 is 11 amino acids. Losses at the gene ends were 5 bases for V and 15 bases for J; bases not matched to a gene: 7.

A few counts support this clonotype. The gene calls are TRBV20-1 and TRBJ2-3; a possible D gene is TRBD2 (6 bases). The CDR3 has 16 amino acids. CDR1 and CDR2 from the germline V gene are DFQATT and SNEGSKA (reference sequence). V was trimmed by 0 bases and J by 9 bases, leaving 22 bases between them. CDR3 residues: CSARDGPGGRVKTQYF. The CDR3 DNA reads TGCAGTGCTAGAGATGGCCCCGGGGGTCGGGTGAAAACGCAGTATTTT.

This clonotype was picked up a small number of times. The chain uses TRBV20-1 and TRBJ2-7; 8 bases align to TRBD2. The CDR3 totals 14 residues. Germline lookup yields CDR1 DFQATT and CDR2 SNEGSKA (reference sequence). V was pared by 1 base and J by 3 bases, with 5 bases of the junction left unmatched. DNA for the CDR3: TGCAGTGCTAGAGCGGGAGGGCCCAACTACGAGCAGTACTTC. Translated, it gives CSARAGGPNYEQYF.

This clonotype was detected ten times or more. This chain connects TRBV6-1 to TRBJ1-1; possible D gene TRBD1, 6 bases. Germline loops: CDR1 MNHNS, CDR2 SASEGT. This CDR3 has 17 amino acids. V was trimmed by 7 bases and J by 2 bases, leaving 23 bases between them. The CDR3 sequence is CASTSDKQGRGNTEAFF. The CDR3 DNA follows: TGTGCCAGCACCTCGGATAAACAGGGACGGGGAAACACTGAAGCTTTCTTT.

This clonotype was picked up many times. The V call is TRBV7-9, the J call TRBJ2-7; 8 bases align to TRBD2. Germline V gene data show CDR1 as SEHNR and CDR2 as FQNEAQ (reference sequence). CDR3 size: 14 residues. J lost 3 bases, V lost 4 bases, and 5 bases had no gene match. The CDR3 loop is CASSSPAGDYEQYF. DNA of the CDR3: TGTGCCAGCAGCTCCCCAGCGGGAGACTACGAGCAGTACTTC.

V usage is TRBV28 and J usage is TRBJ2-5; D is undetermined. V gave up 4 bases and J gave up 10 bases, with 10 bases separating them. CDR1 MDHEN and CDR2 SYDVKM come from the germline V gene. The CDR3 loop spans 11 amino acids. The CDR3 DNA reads TGTGCCAGCAGTTCAGGCAGACACCAGTACTTC. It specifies CASSSGRHQYF.

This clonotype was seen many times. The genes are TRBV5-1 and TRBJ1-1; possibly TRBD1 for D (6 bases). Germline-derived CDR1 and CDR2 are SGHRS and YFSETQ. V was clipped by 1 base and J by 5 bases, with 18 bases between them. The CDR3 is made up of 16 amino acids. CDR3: CASSLRPGELGTEAFF. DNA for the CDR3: TGCGCCAGCAGCTTGAGGCCAGGGGAACTTGGGACTGAAGCTTTCTTT.

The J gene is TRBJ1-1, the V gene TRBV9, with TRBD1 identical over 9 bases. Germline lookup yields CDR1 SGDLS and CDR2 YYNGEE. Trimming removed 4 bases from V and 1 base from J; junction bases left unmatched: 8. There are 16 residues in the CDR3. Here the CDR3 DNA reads TGTGCCAGCAGCCTCGGACAGGGGACACCGAACACTGAAGCTTTCTTT. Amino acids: CASSLGQGTPNTEAFF. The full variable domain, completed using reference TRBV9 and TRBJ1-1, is DSGVTQTPKHLITATGQRVTLRCSPRSGDLSVYWYQQSLDQGLQFLIQYYNGEERAKGNILERFSAQQFPDLHSELNLSSLELGDSALYFCASSLGQGTPNTEAFFGQGTRLTVV.

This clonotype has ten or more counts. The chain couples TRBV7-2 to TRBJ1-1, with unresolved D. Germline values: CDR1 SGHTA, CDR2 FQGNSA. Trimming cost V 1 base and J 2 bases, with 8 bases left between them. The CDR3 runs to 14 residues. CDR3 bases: TGTGCCAGCAGCTTAGTAGGTCTCAACACTGAAGCTTTCTTT. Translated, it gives CASSLVGLNTEAFF.

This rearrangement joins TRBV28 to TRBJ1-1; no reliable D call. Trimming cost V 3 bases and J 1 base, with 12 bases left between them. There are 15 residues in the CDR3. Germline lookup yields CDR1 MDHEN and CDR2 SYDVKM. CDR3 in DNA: TGTGCCAGCAGTTTGGCCCGGCTGGGGAACACTGAAGCTTTCTTT. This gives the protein CASSLARLGNTEAFF. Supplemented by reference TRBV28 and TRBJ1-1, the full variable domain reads DVKVTQSSRYLVKRTGEKVFLECVQDMDHENMFWYRQDPGLGLRLIYFSYDVKMKEKGDIPEGYSVSREKKERFSLILESASTNQTSMYLCASSLARLGNTEAFFGQGTRLTVV.

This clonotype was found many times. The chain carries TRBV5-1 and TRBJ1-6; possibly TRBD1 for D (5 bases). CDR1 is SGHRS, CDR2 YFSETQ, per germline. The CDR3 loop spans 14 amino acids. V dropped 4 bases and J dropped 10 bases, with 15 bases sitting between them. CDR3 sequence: CASSLRVDGSPLHF. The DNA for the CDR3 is TGCGCCAGCAGCCTCAGGGTAGACGGATCACCCCTCCACTTT. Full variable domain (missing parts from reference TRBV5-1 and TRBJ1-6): KAGVTQTPRYLIKTRGQQVTLSCSPISGHRSVSWYQQTPGQGLQFLFEYFSETQRNKGNFPGRFSGRQFSNSRSEMNVSTLELGDSALYLCASSLRVDGSPLHFGNGTRLTVT.